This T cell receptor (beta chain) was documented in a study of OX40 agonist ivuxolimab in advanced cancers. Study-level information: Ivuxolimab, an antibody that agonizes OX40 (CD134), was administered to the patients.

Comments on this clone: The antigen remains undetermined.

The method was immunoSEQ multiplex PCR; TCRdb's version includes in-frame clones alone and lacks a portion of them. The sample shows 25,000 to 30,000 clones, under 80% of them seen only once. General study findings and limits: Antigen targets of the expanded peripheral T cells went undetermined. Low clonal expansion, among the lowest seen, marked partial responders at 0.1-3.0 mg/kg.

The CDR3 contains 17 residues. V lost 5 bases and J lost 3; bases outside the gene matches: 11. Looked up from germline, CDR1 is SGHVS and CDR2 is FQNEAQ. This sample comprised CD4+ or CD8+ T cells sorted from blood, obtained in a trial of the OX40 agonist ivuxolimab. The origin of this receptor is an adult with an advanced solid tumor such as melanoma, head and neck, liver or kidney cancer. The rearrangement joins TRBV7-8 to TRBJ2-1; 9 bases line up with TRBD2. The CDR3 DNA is TGTGCCAGCAGCCAAGGGTTGTTAGCGGGAGTCTACAATGAGCAGTTCTTC. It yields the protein CASSQGLLAGVYNEQFF.